Below, 17 T cell receptor beta chains from the same sample are listed, as sequenced in a study of T-cell memory formation after mild COVID-19. MiXCR, run by TCRdb on the 5' RACE reads, gives a single entry per CDR3 protein. Of fewer than 50,000 distinct CDR3 sequences in the sample, around 6.1% were seen once. The sample comprised PBMCs or a T cell subset sorted from them (not recorded which). The origin of the receptors is an adult who had mild COVID-19 (a few samples of this study predate the infection). Cell type and time point are not known.

This clonotype occurred a few times. This chain uses TRBV5-6 with TRBJ1-1; D possibly corresponds to TRBD1 (5 bases). Germline assignment: CDR1 SGHDT and CDR2 YYEEEE. The CDR3 loop spans 14 amino acids. V was trimmed by 0 bases and J by 4 bases, leaving 10 bases between them. CDR3 sequence reads: CASSLDRRATEAFF. The CDR3 coding sequence is TGTGCCAGCAGCTTGGACCGCAGGGCCACTGAAGCTTTCTTT.

Many counts were recorded for this clonotype. V usage is TRBV5-4 and J usage is TRBJ2-7; 10 positions agree with TRBD2. This CDR3 has 15 residues. The V and J ends lost 5 bases and 0 bases, in that order; junction bases with no gene match: 5. CDR1 and CDR2 from the germline V gene are SGHNT and YYREEE (reference sequence). The CDR3: CASSRLAGLSYEQYF. The CDR3 coding sequence is TGTGCCAGCAGTCGACTAGCGGGCCTCTCCTACGAGCAGTACTTC.

V and J are TRBV18 and TRBJ2-7, with D perhaps TRBD2 (6 bases). V was shortened by 6 bases and J by 3 bases, with 12 bases between the two germline ends. This CDR3 is 13 amino acids long. The germline CDR1 and CDR2 sequences are KGHSH and LQKENI. CDR3 in amino acids: CASSFGSVYEQYF. For the CDR3, the DNA is TGTGCCAGCTCCTTCGGGAGTGTCTACGAGCAGTACTTC.

The table lists this clonotype with many counts. The J gene is TRBJ1-2, the V gene TRBV12-3 or TRBV12-4, with 8 bases fitting TRBD1. This CDR3 has 13 residues. The junction had 11 bases not matched to a gene; V was cut back by 10 bases and J by 7 bases. In DNA, the CDR3 is TGTGCCACCCGATCGACAGGGGAGGCTGGCTACACCTTC. Its protein product is CATRSTGEAGYTF.

This clonotype showed up just a few times. The chain carries TRBV6-6 and TRBJ1-4; 8 nucleotides match TRBD1. The CDR3 totals 13 residues. Germline V gene sequence: CDR1 MNHNY, CDR2 SVGAGI (reference sequence). The junction had 8 bases not matched to a gene; V was cut back by 7 bases and J by 10 bases. The CDR3 sequence is CASNPGQAGKLFF. The CDR3 DNA sequence: TGTGCCAGCAACCCGGGACAGGCGGGAAAACTGTTTTTT.

This chain joins TRBV2 and TRBJ2-3; D possibly corresponds to TRBD2 (6 bases). V lost 0 bases, J lost 4 bases, and 8 bases lay in between. The CDR3 is 14 residues long. Germline CDR1 reads SNHLY; CDR2 reads FYNNEI. The CDR3 protein is CASSEARRADTQYF. In DNA, the CDR3 is TGTGCCAGCAGTGAAGCGCGGAGGGCAGATACGCAGTATTTT.

This clonotype was seen ten or more times. The chain couples TRBV7-3 to TRBJ2-7; 7 bases agree with TRBD1. The CDR3 runs to 13 residues. Germline V gives CDR1 SGHTA, CDR2 FQGTGA. V trimming: 3 bases; J trimming: 9 bases; junction bases outside the gene matches: 8. The CDR3 protein is CASSLSRDSAQYF. The DNA for the CDR3 is TGTGCCAGCAGCTTGTCCCGGGACAGTGCGCAGTACTTC.

This clonotype showed up just a few times. J is TRBJ1-1 and V is TRBV19; possible D gene TRBD1, 6 bases. Germline V CDR1 and CDR2: LNHDA, SQIVND (reference sequence). CDR3 length: 13 amino acids. Trimming took 3 bases from V and 10 from J, leaving 15 bases between them. The CDR3 protein is CASSMERGSGAFF. As DNA, the CDR3 is TGTGCCAGTAGTATGGAAAGGGGGAGTGGAGCTTTCTTT.

There are many counts of this clonotype. V gene TRBV4-1 combines with J gene TRBJ2-2, with TRBD1 matching 7 bases. Germline V CDR1 and CDR2: MGHRA, YSYEKL. The CDR3 totals 15 residues. J was trimmed by 7 bases and V by 0 bases; bases with no gene match: 5. CDR3 sequence reads: CASSQDRGWGGELFF. CDR3 coding DNA: TGCGCCAGCAGCCAAGACAGGGGGTGGGGCGGGGAGCTGTTTTTT.

This clonotype was observed at least ten times. The chain joins TRBV15 to TRBJ2-1, with TRBD2 identical over 15 bases. Germline CDR1 reads LNHNV; CDR2 reads YYDKDF (reference sequence). This CDR3 comprises 19 residues. V gave up 2 bases and J gave up 3 bases; unmatched junction bases: 8. This CDR3 is CATSRSSGLAGGIYNEQFF. The CDR3 DNA reads as TGTGCCACCAGCAGATCGTCGGGACTAGCGGGAGGTATCTACAATGAGCAGTTCTTC.

This clonotype came up many times. The chain uses TRBV12-3 or TRBV12-4 and TRBJ2-3; TRBD2 is a possible D gene (5 bases). The CDR3 consists of 15 residues. Trimming cost V 6 bases and J 1 base, with 14 bases left between them. The CDR3: CASRGRNSGTDTQYF. The CDR3 DNA reads TGTGCCAGCAGGGGGAGAAACTCGGGCACAGATACGCAGTATTTT.

This clonotype was seen a handful of times. The CDR3 sequence is CASSGETQYF. In nucleotides, the CDR3 is TGCGCCAGCAGCGGAGAGACCCAGTACTTC. The V call is TRBV5-1, the J call TRBJ2-5; no clear D gene. The V and J ends lost 4 bases and 4 bases respectively, with 2 bases between them. Germline V lookup: CDR1 SGHRS, CDR2 YFSETQ. The CDR3 extends over 10 amino acids. Full variable domain (rest looked up from reference TRBV5-1 and TRBJ2-5): KAGVTQTPRYLIKTRGQQVTLSCSPISGHRSVSWYQQTPGQGLQFLFEYFSETQRNKGNFPGRFSGRQFSNSRSEMNVSTLELGDSALYLCASSGETQYFGPGTRLLVL.

This clonotype was counted a few times. The V call is TRBV6-1, the J call TRBJ1-5; D may be TRBD1 (6 bases). The V gene lost 3 bases and the J gene lost 1 base, with 10 bases spanning the gap. This CDR3 has 15 residues. Germline CDR1 and CDR2: MNHNS and SASEGT. The CDR3 DNA reads as TGTGCCAGCAGTGACCAGGGGCAAAGCAATCAGCCCCAGCATTTT. This translates into CASSDQGQSNQPQHF.

This clonotype was counted a few times. The chain carries TRBV9 and TRBJ1-2, with a weak D call TRBD1 (5 bases). Germline CDR1 and CDR2: SGDLS and YYNGEE. V shed 4 bases and J shed 4 bases, with 20 bases lying between them. CDR3 length equals 16 residues. CDR3 region: CASSPLRAGKSYGYTF. The CDR3 DNA is TGTGCCAGCAGCCCTTTGAGGGCAGGGAAGAGCTATGGCTACACCTTC. The complete variable domain, with remaining parts taken from reference TRBV9 and TRBJ1-2, reads DSGVTQTPKHLITATGQRVTLRCSPRSGDLSVYWYQQSLDQGLQFLIQYYNGEERAKGNILERFSAQQFPDLHSELNLSSLELGDSALYFCASSPLRAGKSYGYTFGSGTRLTVV.

The chain links TRBV5-6 to TRBJ1-1; D is undetermined. The germline V and J ends were trimmed by 4 bases and 0 bases, with 16 bases remaining between them. Germline V gene lookup returns CDR1 SGHDT and CDR2 YYEEEE. This CDR3 spans 16 amino acids. DNA for the CDR3: TGTGCCAGCAGCCTCTCATGGGGAAAGATGAACACTGAAGCTTTCTTT. Translated, it gives CASSLSWGKMNTEAFF.

This clonotype was recorded many times. The J gene is TRBJ2-7, the V gene TRBV12-3 or TRBV12-4; 10 positions match TRBD2. With 5 bases clipped from V and 5 bases from J, the junction kept 6 bases outside the gene matches. This CDR3 has 14 amino acids. The CDR3 sequence is CASSPAGGLHEQYF. The CDR3 DNA reads TGTGCCAGCAGTCCAGCGGGGGGGCTCCACGAGCAGTACTTC.

Ten or more counts support this clonotype. V gene TRBV20-1 combines with J gene TRBJ2-6, with 7 nucleotides matching TRBD1. Germline assignment: CDR1 DFQATT and CDR2 SNEGSKA (reference sequence). V dropped 2 bases and J dropped 2; count of bases not matched to a gene: 6. The length of the CDR3 is 16 residues. CDR3 in amino acids: CSARPTGSTGANVLTF. CDR3 nucleotides: TGCAGTGCTAGACCGACAGGGAGCACTGGGGCCAACGTCCTGACTTTC.